This TCR beta chain was captured in a study of blood T cell repertoires in COVID-19. Study summary: The analysed material was cDNA or gDNA that came from T cells, B-cell-depleted T cells, or PBMCs.

This CDR3 contains 12 residues. The germline V and J ends were trimmed by 5 bases and 5 bases, with 8 bases remaining between them. Germline V gene data show CDR1 as MNHEY and CDR2 as SVGAGI. In the authors' methods: Amplification from reference gene primers served as the basis for estimated nucleated cell counts. The data were produced by immunoSEQ multiplex PCR, yet TCRdb's version contains in-frame clones alone and is incomplete. V, J and clone size derive from that table, while D and trimming were established from the DNA sequence. The table shows some 200,000 clones, with 75% to 90% occurring only once.

Sequencing was performed on peripheral blood. The origin of this receptor is a woman between 35 and 50 years old with acute or convalescent COVID-19. This chain connects TRBV6-5 to TRBJ2-3; D call uncertain. For the CDR3, the DNA is TGTGCCAGCAGTCGACTTGGAGATACGCAGTATTTT. It translates to CASSRLGDTQYF.